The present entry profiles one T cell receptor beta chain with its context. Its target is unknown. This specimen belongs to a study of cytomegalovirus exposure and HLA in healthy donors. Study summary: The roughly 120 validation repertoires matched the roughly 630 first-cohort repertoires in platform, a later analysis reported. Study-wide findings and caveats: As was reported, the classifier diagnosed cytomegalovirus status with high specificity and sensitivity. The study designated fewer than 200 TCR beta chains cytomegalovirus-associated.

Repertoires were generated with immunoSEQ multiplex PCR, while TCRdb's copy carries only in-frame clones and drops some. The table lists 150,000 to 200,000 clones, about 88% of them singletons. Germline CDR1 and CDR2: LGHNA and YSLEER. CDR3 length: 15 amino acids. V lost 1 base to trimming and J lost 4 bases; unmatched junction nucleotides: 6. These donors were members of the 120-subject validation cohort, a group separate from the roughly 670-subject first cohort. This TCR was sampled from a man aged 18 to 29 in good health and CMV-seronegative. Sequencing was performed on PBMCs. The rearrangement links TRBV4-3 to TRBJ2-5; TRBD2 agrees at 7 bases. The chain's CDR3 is CASSQVKAGRETQYF. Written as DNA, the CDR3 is TGCGCCAGCAGCCAAGTGAAAGCGGGAAGAGAGACCCAGTACTTC.